This T cell receptor (beta chain) was recorded in a study of cytomegalovirus exposure and HLA in healthy donors. Study observations and caveats: The classifier reportedly diagnosed cytomegalovirus status with high specificity and sensitivity. Analyzed later, most CMV-associated TCR beta chains appeared HLA-restricted. Later on, an analysis showed TCR association rates differing by HLA locus, with DRB1 the most and HLA-C the fewest.

A word on this clone: Its antigen is unidentified.

Amplification used 60 Vbeta primers and 13 Jbeta primers. Sequencing was performed with immunoSEQ multiplex PCR; in TCRdb, only in-frame clones are kept and a portion is missing. Among about 200,000 clones listed, roughly 80% were seen once. Trimming shortened V by 6 bases and J by 3 bases, and 17 bases separated the two germline ends. The CDR3 contains 15 residues. Germline V gene sequence: CDR1 MNHNY, CDR2 SVGAGI (reference sequence). Donors counted as nominally healthy when sampled, yet unrecorded immune exposures were likely. The V gene is TRBV6-6, the J gene TRBJ1-2; TRBD1 might be the D (5 bases). Sequences were obtained from PBMCs. The sequence was obtained from a woman aged 25 to 39 in good health and CMV-seronegative. The CDR3 is CASRIPPGTHYGYTF. CDR3 bases: TGTGCCAGCAGAATTCCTCCAGGGACTCACTATGGCTACACCTTC.